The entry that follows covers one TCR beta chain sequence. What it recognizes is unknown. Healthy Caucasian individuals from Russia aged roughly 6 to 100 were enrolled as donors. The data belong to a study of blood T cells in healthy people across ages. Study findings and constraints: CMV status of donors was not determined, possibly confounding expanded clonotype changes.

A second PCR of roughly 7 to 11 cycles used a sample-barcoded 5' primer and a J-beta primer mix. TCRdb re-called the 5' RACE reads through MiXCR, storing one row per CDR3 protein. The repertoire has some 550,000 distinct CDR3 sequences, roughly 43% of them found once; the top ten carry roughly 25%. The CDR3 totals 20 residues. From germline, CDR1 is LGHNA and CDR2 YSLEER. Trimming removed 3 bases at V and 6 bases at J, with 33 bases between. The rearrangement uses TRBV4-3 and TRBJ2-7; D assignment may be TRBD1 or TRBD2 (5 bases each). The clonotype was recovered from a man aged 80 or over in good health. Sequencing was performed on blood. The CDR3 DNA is TGCGCCAGCAGCCACTTAAGGGGTAATACTAGTTATTGGGAACTAGGCGAGCAGTACTTC. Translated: CASSHLRGNTSYWELGEQYF.